This T cell receptor (beta chain) was identified during a study of T cells in localized non-small cell lung cancer. Study-level findings and limits: Longer survival (overall) was linked to higher T cell density in blood. A median roughly 57 of the top 100 tumor clones appeared in adjacent lung. As only one tumor region underwent sequencing, heterogeneity remains possible. In uninvolved adjacent lung, T cell clonality reached its highest value, exceeding tumor.

Libraries were prepared by immunoSEQ multiplex PCR; TCRdb keeps only in-frame clonotypes and omits some of them. The sample includes about 33,000 clones, 80% of them seen just once. The V gene lost 3 bases and the J gene lost 5 bases, with 14 bases spanning the gap. Germline V CDR1 and CDR2: SGDLS, YYNGEE. The CDR3 contains 14 residues. On this clone itself: Its antigen is as yet unknown.

The receptor comes from a male donor older than 55 with stage III squamous cell lung carcinoma. This specimen consisted of peripheral blood, obtained before any cancer treatment. The chain has TRBV9 and TRBJ2-5; D is undetermined. In nucleotides, the CDR3 is TGTGCCAGCAGCGACCATCAAGTTCGGGAGACCCAGTACTTC. It yields the protein CASSDHQVRETQYF.